This T cell receptor beta chain is from a study of blood T cells in healthy people across ages. Study outcomes and limitations: Getting older went along with TCR beta diversity per million T cells dropping roughly linearly.

In germline, CDR1 is SGHRS, CDR2 YFSETQ. V gave up 3 bases and J gave up 11 bases; unmatched junction bases: 11. The CDR3 has 14 residues. Of note for this clonotype: Its antigen is not identified.

Together with a sample-barcoded 5' primer, a J-beta primer mix was included in a second PCR lasting about 6 to 11 cycles. Each cDNA was tagged by a template-switch adaptor containing 12 random nucleotides. Each sample yielded at least 2.5 million CDR3-containing paired-end reads. TCRdb re-analysed the 5' RACE reads in MiXCR, keeping a single row per CDR3 protein. The sample carries 1.5 million to 2 million distinct CDR3 sequences, 28% recorded once. The receptor comes from a woman in her thirties in good health. Sequencing used blood. The V gene is TRBV5-1, the J gene TRBJ1-1; 9 nucleotides agree with TRBD1. CDR3 residues: CASSSTGGAGVAFF. In DNA, the CDR3 is TGCGCCAGCAGCTCCACAGGGGGCGCGGGTGTGGCTTTCTTT.